Following are 14 T cell receptor beta chains from one sample sequenced in a study of CD8+ T cells in alopecia areata listed by TCRdb under 2018. Cells from pooled mouse cutaneous lymph nodes were stained for CD4, CD8alpha, NKG2D, NKG2ACE and other markers and then sorted on a BD Influx. Preparation of the library involved the immunoSEQ multiplex PCR assay. RNA was extracted from all samples and reverse transcribed into cDNA, which served as template for TCR sequencing. The table comes from immuneACCESS by way of TCRdb, which keeps in-frame sequences with V and J called. Part of the clones is missing from these tables; in studies checked, under half for an unresolved V gene and the rest for unknown reasons. There are more than 250,000 clones in this sample, and none of them is a singleton. The ten largest make up more than 1% of the sample. Sequences were obtained from CD4+ T cells sorted from a lymph node. All receptors come from a C3H/HeJ mouse with alopecia areata. The MHC haplotype carried by mice of this strain is H2-k.

A few counts support this clone. The listed genes are named as in mouse. The read terminates 4 residues before the CDR3 end, so the remaining end is supplied by the germline J gene. The chain recombines TRBV31 with TRBJ2-7; 13 bases agree with TRBD2. The germline V gene has CDR1 GKSSPN and CDR2 SITVG. This CDR3 region has 15 residues. Unmatched junction bases numbered 2, after V lost 3 bases and J lost 0 bases. Incomplete CDR3 DNA: TGTGCCTGGAGAGGACTGGGGGGGCGCTCCTAT. Amino acids: CAWRGLGGRSY. The entire CDR3 protein is CAWRGLGGRSYEQYF.

This clone was observed a few times. The gene names given are mouse names. The read ends 4 residues shy of where the CDR3 ends; the end is completed using the germline J gene. The chain recombines TRBV13-2 with TRBJ1-2; 7 bases agree with TRBD1. The CDR3 is 13 amino acids. CDR1 and CDR2 from the germline V gene are NNHNN and SYGAGS (reference sequence). This CDR3 is CASGDAGQADYTF. CDR3 DNA (partial): TGTGCCAGCGGTGATGCAGGACAGGCC.

Concerning this clone: Gene names denote mouse genes. The CDR3 end falls 4 residues outside the read, so it is completed with the germline J gene. Other DNA sequences in this sample translate to the same CDR3. This chain joins TRBV1 and TRBJ2-2; D is possibly TRBD1 (5 bases). The V end lost 3 bases, the J end lost 0 bases, and 8 bases lay between the germline ends. CDR1 NSQYPW and CDR2 LRSPGD come from the germline V gene (reference sequence). The CDR3 length is 15 residues. CDR3 protein: CTCSAAGSNTGQLYF. The sequenced CDR3 bases are TGCACCTGCAGTGCTGCAGGGTCAAACACCGGG.

About this clone: Genes and germline are mouse. The CDR3 is cut off 4 residues early in the read; its end comes from the germline J gene. This chain links TRBV13-2 with TRBJ2-7; the match to TRBD2 covers 12 bases. Germline CDR1 NNHNN, CDR2 SYGAGS (reference sequence). CDR3 length equals 14 residues. The CDR3 is CASGSGTGGYEQYF. CDR3 DNA, as far as it was read: TGTGCCAGCGGGTCCGGGACTGGGGGGTAT.

In its sample, this clone was seen many times. Gene names follow the mouse nomenclature. The read comes to an end 4 residues before the CDR3 does, leaving the germline J gene to fill in the end. The sample contains more than one DNA sequence encoding this CDR3. The V call is TRBV19, the J call TRBJ1-2, with D possibly matching TRBD1 (6 bases). CDR3 length equals 14 residues. V dropped 3 bases and J dropped 2 bases, with 11 bases sitting between them. The germline gives CDR1 FNHDT, CDR2 SITEND (reference sequence). The sequenced part of the CDR3 DNA is TGTGCCAGCAGTAGACAGGAGGGGAACTCC. Amino acids: CASSRQEGNS. The CDR3 reads in full as CASSRQEGNSDYTF.

A few counts support this clone. Gene names and germline match the mouse. The read terminates 3 residues before the CDR3 end, so the remaining end is supplied by the germline J gene. V gene TRBV13-1 combines with J gene TRBJ1-6, with a weak D call TRBD1 (6 bases). TRBJ1-6 is noted as an ORF with a role that remains uncertain. CDR1 is NSHNY, CDR2 SYGAGN, per germline. The V end was cut by 5 bases, the J end by 2 bases, with 11 bases between. CDR3 length equals 15 residues. CDR3 protein: CASRIGTTYNSPLYF. The covered CDR3 bases are TGTGCCAGCAGGATCGGGACAACCTATAATTCGCCC.

Comment on this clone: Gene names are mouse gene names. The CDR3 end falls 4 residues outside the read, so it is completed with the germline J gene. J is TRBJ2-5 and V is TRBV13-1, with 7 bases matching TRBD1. V lost 5 bases to trimming and J lost 0 bases; unmatched junction nucleotides: 6. From germline, CDR1 is NSHNY and CDR2 SYGAGN. The CDR3 is 15 amino acids. The covered CDR3 bases are TGTGCCAGCAGAGGGGACAGATTTAACCAAGAC. Its translation is CASRGDRFNQD. The whole CDR3 sequence is CASRGDRFNQDTQYF.

This clone has a handful of counts. Gene names denote mouse genes. Incomplete CDR3 DNA: TGTGCCAGCAGTGATGTCAGGATGAGAAACACCGGG. Translation gives CASSDVRMRNTG. The complete CDR3 sequence is CASSDVRMRNTGQLYF. The rearrangement joins TRBV13-1 to TRBJ2-2, with D hard to call. The read falls 4 residues short of the CDR3 end, and the missing part is taken from the germline J gene. CDR3 length: 16 amino acids. Germline CDR1 NSHNY, CDR2 SYGAGN. V lost 0 bases and J 1 base, leaving 10 bases between the germline ends.

This clone was counted only a few times. Gene names and germline match the mouse. Read data end 4 residues before the CDR3 end; the end is taken from the germline J gene. This chain links TRBV13-1 with TRBJ2-1; D gene uncertain. V lost 6 bases and J 5 bases, leaving 3 bases between the germline ends. The CDR3 extends over 10 amino acids. CDR1 NSHNY and CDR2 SYGAGN come from the germline V gene. CDR3 DNA (partial): TGTGCCAGCAAGGATGCT. It encodes CASKDA. The whole CDR3 region reads CASKDAEQFF.

For this clone: Germline and genes here are mouse. The sequenced fragment ends 3 residues before the CDR3 boundary, so the rest is inferred from the germline J gene. The chain is built from TRBV1 and TRBJ1-6; TRBD1 is a possible D gene (5 bases). TRBJ1-6 is known as an ORF, though its function is uncertain. Trimming cost V 0 bases and J 9 bases, with 6 bases left between them. Germline CDR1 and CDR2: NSQYPW and LRSPGD (reference sequence). The CDR3 consists of 13 residues. The CDR3 loop is CTCSADGGSPLYF. The CDR3 DNA, read in part, is TGCACCTGCAGTGCAGATGGGGGTTCGCCC.

Concerning this clone: Germline and genes here are mouse. The CDR3 extends 4 residues past the end of the read, so its final part is completed from the germline J gene. The same CDR3 also results from other DNA sequences found in this sample. The chain links TRBV13-2 to TRBJ2-7; 7 positions match TRBD1. CDR1 and CDR2 (germline): NNHNN, SYGAGS (reference sequence). The CDR3 consists of 13 residues. CDR3 DNA, as far as it was read: TGTGCCAGCGGTGATCGGACAGGATAT. Translating gives CASGDRTGY. The whole CDR3 is CASGDRTGYEQYF.

This clone has just a few counts. Each gene name is a mouse one. The read finishes 4 residues shy of the CDR3 end, and the germline J gene is used to complete it. V and J are TRBV31 and TRBJ2-2, with 10 bases lining up with TRBD2. Germline V gene data show CDR1 as GKSSPN and CDR2 as SITVG. The trim removed 3 bases at V and 6 bases at J, leaving 4 bases unmatched. This CDR3 has 14 amino acids. The part of the CDR3 DNA that was read is TGTGCCTGGAGGGGGACTGGGGCGGCCGGG. Its translation is CAWRGTGAAG. The entire CDR3 reads CAWRGTGAAGQLYF.

About this clone: All gene names here are mouse names. Read sequence stops 4 residues before the CDR3 end, and the germline J gene provides the missing end. The chain couples TRBV13-1 to TRBJ1-1; D might be TRBD1 (6 bases). Germline V CDR1 and CDR2: NSHNY, SYGAGN. The CDR3 loop spans 14 amino acids. V lost 2 bases, J lost 1 base, and 9 bases lay in between. The CDR3 loop reads CASSDLQGNTEVFF. The part of the CDR3 DNA that was read is TGTGCCAGCAGTGACCTACAGGGGAACACA.

This clone was recorded a few times. Mouse gene names and germline throughout. The CDR3 goes on 4 residues after the read ends, and that part is filled in from the germline J gene. The V call is TRBV19, the J call TRBJ2-1, with TRBD2 matching 9 bases. The junction had 4 bases not matched to a gene; V was cut back by 7 bases and J by 5 bases. The CDR3 spans 13 residues. The V gene's germline CDR1 is FNHDT and CDR2 SITEND (reference sequence). The CDR3 loop reads CASALGGDAEQFF. CDR3 bases read: TGTGCCAGCGCACTGGGGGGAGATGCT.